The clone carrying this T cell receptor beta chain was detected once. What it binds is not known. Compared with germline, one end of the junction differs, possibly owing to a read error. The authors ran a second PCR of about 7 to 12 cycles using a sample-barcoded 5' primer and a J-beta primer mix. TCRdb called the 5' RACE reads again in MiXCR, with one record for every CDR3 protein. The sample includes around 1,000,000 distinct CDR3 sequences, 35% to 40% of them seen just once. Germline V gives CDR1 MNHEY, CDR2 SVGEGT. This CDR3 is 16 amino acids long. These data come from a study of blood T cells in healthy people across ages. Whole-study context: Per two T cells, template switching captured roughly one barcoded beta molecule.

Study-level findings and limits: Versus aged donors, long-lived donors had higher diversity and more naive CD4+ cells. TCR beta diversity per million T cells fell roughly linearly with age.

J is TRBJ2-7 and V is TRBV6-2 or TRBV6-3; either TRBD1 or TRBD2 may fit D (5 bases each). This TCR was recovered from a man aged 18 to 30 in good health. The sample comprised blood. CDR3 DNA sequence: TGTGCCAACAGTTACACCTCCGTGGGGACCCCCTACGAGCAGTACTTC. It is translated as CANSYTSVGTPYEQYF.